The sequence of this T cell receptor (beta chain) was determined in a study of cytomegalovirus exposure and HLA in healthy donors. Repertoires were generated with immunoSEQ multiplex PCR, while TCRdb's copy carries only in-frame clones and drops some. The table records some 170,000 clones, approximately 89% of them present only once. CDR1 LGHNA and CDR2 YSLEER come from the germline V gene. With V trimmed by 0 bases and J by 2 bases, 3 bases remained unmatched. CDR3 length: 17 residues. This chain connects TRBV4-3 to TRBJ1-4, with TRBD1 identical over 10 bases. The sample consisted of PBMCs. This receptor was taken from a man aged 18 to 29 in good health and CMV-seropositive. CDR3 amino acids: CASSQETGGTTNEKLFF. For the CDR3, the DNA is TGCGCCAGCAGCCAAGAGACAGGGGGCACGACTAATGAAAAACTGTTTTTT.